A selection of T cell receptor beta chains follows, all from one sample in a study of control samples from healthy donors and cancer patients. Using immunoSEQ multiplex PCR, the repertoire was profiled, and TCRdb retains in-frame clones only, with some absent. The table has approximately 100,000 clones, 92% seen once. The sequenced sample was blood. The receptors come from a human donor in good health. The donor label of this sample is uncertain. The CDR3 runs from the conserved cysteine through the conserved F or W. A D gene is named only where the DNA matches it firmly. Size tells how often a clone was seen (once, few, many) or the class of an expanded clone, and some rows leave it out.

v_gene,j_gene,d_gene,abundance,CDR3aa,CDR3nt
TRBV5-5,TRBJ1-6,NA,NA,CASSWNWGENSPLHF,TGTGCCAGCAGCTGGAATTGGGGAGAGAATTCACCCCTCCACTTT
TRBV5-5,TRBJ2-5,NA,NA,CASSLSSGQRQETQYF,TGTGCCAGCAGCTTGTCGTCAGGGCAGAGGCAAGAGACCCAGTACTTC
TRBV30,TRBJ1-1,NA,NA,CASSIALLVAMNTEAFF,TGTGCCTCCTCAATTGCCCTCCTGGTGGCTATGAACACTGAAGCTTTCTTT
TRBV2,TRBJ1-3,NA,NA,CASAEGAGNTIYF,TGTGCCAGCGCGGAGGGAGCTGGAAACACCATATATTTT
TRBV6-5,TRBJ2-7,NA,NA,CASTPGYEQYF,TGTGCCAGCACTCCGGGCTACGAGCAGTACTTC
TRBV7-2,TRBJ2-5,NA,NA,CASSWTDRYQETQYF,TGTGCCAGCAGCTGGACAGACCGGTACCAAGAGACCCAGTACTTC
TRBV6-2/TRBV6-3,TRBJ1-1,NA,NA,CASRLGHTEAFF,TGTGCCAGCCGCCTCGGACACACTGAAGCTTTCTTT
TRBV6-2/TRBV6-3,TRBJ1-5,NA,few,CASSYLEGNQPQHF,TGTGCCAGCAGTTACTTGGAGGGCAATCAGCCCCAGCATTTT
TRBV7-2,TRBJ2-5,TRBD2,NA,CASSLSISGGQETQYF,TGTGCCAGCAGCTTAAGTATTAGCGGGGGCCAAGAGACCCAGTACTTC
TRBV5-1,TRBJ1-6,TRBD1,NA,CASSLEGTGVLWNSPLHF,TGCGCCAGCAGCTTGGAAGGGACAGGGGTCCTATGGAATTCACCCCTCCACTTT
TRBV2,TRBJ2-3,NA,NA,CASREIYTDTQYF,TGTGCCAGCAGAGAGATTTACACAGATACGCAGTATTTT
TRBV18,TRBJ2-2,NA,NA,CASSVTNTGELFF,TGTGCCAGCTCAGTCACGAACACCGGGGAGCTGTTTTTT
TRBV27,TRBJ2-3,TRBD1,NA,CASGENGQGWTDTQYF,TGTGCCAGCGGTGAGAACGGACAGGGATGGACAGATACGCAGTATTTT
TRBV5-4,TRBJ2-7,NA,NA,CASSFSGRAYEQYF,TGTGCCAGCAGCTTCTCGGGAAGGGCCTACGAGCAGTACTTC
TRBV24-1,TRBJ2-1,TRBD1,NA,CATSDFPRTGGLDEQFF,TGTGCCACCAGTGATTTCCCAAGGACAGGGGGCTTAGATGAGCAGTTCTTC
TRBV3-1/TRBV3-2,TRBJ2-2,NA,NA,CASSLLSGELFF,TGTGCCAGCAGCTTGTTATCCGGGGAGCTGTTTTTT
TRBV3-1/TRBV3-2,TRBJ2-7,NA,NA,CASSQEFNYEQYF,TGTGCCAGCAGCCAAGAATTTAACTACGAGCAGTACTTC
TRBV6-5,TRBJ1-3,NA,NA,CASSYSAGDSGNTIYF,TGTGCCAGCAGTTACTCGGCCGGGGACTCTGGAAACACCATATATTTT
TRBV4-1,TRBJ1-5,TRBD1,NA,CASSQEQGVQAQHF,TGCGCCAGCAGCCAAGAACAGGGGGTACAGGCCCAGCATTTT
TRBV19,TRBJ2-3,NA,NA,CASGILYTDTQYF,TGTGCCAGTGGGATCTTATACACAGATACGCAGTATTTT
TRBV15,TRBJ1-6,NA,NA,CATSRDAAYNSPLHF,TGTGCCACCAGCAGAGACGCGGCTTATAATTCACCCCTCCACTTT
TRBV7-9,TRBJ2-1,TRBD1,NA,CASSMGQGTMYEQFF,TGTGCCAGCAGCATGGGACAGGGTACAATGTATGAGCAGTTCTTC
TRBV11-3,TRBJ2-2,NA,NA,CASSKGGNTGELFF,TGTGCCAGCAGCAAGGGTGGGAACACCGGGGAGCTGTTTTTT
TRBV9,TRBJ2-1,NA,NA,CASSVVGAAYNEQFF,TGTGCCAGCAGCGTAGTGGGGGCGGCATACAATGAGCAGTTCTTC
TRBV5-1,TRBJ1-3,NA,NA,CASSLMSSGSGNTIYF,TGCGCCAGCAGCTTGATGTCGTCAGGCTCTGGAAACACCATATATTTT
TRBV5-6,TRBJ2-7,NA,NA,CASSFVQATNLPYEQYF,TGTGCCAGCAGCTTTGTCCAGGCTACGAACCTCCCCTACGAGCAGTACTTC
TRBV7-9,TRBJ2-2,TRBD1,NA,CASSLAARQGGAGELFF,TGTGCCAGCAGCTTAGCCGCGCGACAGGGGGGTGCCGGGGAGCTGTTTTTT
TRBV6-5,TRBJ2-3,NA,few,CAGSEAGRSTDTQYF,TGTGCCGGTTCGGAGGCTGGTCGTAGCACAGATACGCAGTATTTT
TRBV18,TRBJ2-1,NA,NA,CASSPLTLASTYNEQFF,TGTGCCAGCTCACCACTGACTCTAGCGTCCACCTACAATGAGCAGTTCTTC
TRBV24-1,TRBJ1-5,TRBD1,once,CATSGTGDSQPQHF,TGTGCCACCAGTGGGACAGGGGACAGTCAGCCCCAGCATTTT
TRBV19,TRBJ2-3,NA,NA,CASSRTDTQYF,TGTGCCAGTAGTCGGACAGATACGCAGTATTTT
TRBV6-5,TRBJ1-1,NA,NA,CASSPPLGGNTEAFF,TGTGCCAGCAGTCCACCCCTGGGAGGGAACACTGAAGCTTTCTTT
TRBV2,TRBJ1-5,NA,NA,CASSEVRRSNQPQHF,TGTGCCAGCAGTGAAGTACGGCGGTCCAATCAGCCCCAGCATTTT
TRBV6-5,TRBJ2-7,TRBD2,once,CASSPASGGVYEQYF,TGTGCCAGCAGCCCGGCTAGCGGGGGAGTCTACGAGCAGTACTTC
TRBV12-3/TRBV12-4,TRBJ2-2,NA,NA,CVVLGSTGELFF,TGTGTCGTTTTGGGGAGCACCGGGGAGCTGTTTTTT
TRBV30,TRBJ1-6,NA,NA,CAWSVRQEDSPLHF,TGTGCCTGGAGTGTCCGACAGGAGGACTCACCCCTCCACTTT